This T cell receptor (beta chain) was recovered during a study of T-cell memory formation after mild COVID-19 (dated by TCRdb to the early 2020s). Regarding the study in general: TCR sequence clusters from the two donors were found to be largely donor specific. The cohort was made up of two young adult volunteers, one female and one male, who were previously healthy. In a couple of donors, T-cell clones that expanded and contracted after mild COVID-19 were followed by sequencing TCRalpha and TCRbeta repertoires longitudinally. Broad study findings and their caveats: From day 15 to 85, contracting clones showed balanced CD4/CD8 phenotypes, whereas a second wave of clones that expanded from day 15 to 37 leaned towards CD4+. The second-wave clones that peaked on day 37 were not confirmed to be SARS-CoV-2 specific. Some responding clones were detected in pre-infection memory, suggesting pre-existing cross-reactive memory T cells joined the SARS-CoV-2 response. Contracting CD4+ clones were located mainly in the CM and EM memory subsets, whereas CD8+ clones were found to be enriched in EMRA. The study covered only two mild cases, and larger cohorts including severe cases with pre-infection samples were considered necessary.

PBMCs were isolated by Ficoll-Paque density gradient centrifugation. The CDR1 and CDR2 encoded by the germline V gene (reference sequence) are MNHEY and SMNVEV. The CDR3 covers 14 residues, taking in both the cysteine and the phenylalanine. Only the CDR3 portion is preserved as DNA: 42 bases, with reading frame beginning at the first base. V is clipped by 4 bases and J by 1 base, and the sequence between their germline boundaries is 10 bases long. This clonotype showed up just a few times. It has no known antigen specificity. No clone much larger than this one lies a single base away; base qualities are absent. Sequenced on an Illumina NovaSeq 6000. TCRalpha and TCRbeta cDNA libraries were constructed by 5'RACE with constant-segment primers, with sample barcodes and unique molecular identifiers being introduced. RNA was extracted from every sample with Trizol reagent. Libraries were amplified in two PCR steps, with a second sample barcode and Illumina TruSeq adapters added in the second step. Libraries were sequenced on an Illumina NovaSeq with 2 x 150 bp paired-end reads. Regarding the original processing steps: With migec v1.2.7, reads were demultiplexed and then collapsed into UMI-guided consensus sequences. With mixcr v2.1.11, UMI consensuses were aligned to TRA and TRB V and J templates and assembled into clonotypes. Clonotypes were classified as expanded or contracted when called significant by both edgeR and NoisET, with noise models trained on biological replicates. For edgeR calls, a false discovery rate-adjusted p below 0.01 and a log2 fold-change threshold of 1 were applied. As an exploratory analysis of dynamics, max-normalized trajectories of the 1000 most abundant clonotypes were examined by PCA with hierarchical clustering. Separately sequenced CD4+ and CD8+ repertoires were used to assign the CD4 or CD8 phenotype of responding clones. TCRdb took the public reads, trimmed them with fastp at Q25, ran MiXCR for clone calling and kept in-frame beta chains. Each entry is one CDR3 protein sequence, shown with its most common DNA and genes. These V and J calls derive from TCRdb rather than the authors' analysis. The sample records approximately 350,000 distinct CDR3 sequences, approximately 15% of which are singletons. The ten largest clones capture roughly 22% of the sample.

The V gene is TRBV27 and the J gene is TRBJ1-1; TRBD1 could be the D gene, as 5 bases match. The sample comprised PBMCs or a T cell subset sorted from them (not recorded which). The TCR was taken from a man aged 18 to 35 who had mild COVID-19 (a few samples of this study predate the infection). The sample titles of this study are shuffled in the database, so cell type and time point are left out; the donor was told from shared clones. The CDR3 reads CASSWGRKNTEAFF. DNA sequence: TGTGCCAGCAGTTGGGGACGGAAGAACACTGAAGCTTTCTTT.